Sequencing of this T cell receptor (beta chain) was carried out in a study of T cell responses to AZD1222 COVID-19 vaccine. A word on this clone: Its target is unknown.

This table comes from immunoSEQ multiplex PCR, and its TCRdb copy is limited to in-frame clones, with some not included. The repertoire holds roughly 120,000 clones, 88% seen once, with over 8.5% in the top ten. General study results and limits: Most donors were white British, females outnumbered males, and clonal diversity was possibly underestimated. Unmutated variant regions are reportedly the target of nearly half of TCRs that are spike-specific. Spike was spanned by vaccine-associated CD4 TCRs, with dominance at 160-218 and 743-854.

Germline V gene lookup returns CDR1 SGHDT and CDR2 YYEEEE. V was pared by 2 bases and J by 2 bases, with 13 bases between. This CDR3 has 15 amino acids. This rearrangement joins TRBV5-6 to TRBJ2-5, with D perhaps matching TRBD2 (6 bases). The source of this sequence is an adult in good health. The material was peripheral blood, obtained on day 0 of AZD1222 vaccination. The DNA for the CDR3 is TGTGCCAGCAGCTTTGGGGGGACGGGGCAAGAGACCCAGTACTTC. Translation gives CASSFGGTGQETQYF.